Listed here are 3 T cell receptor beta chains from one sample, sequenced in a study of OX40 agonist ivuxolimab in advanced cancers. The protocol was immunoSEQ multiplex PCR, while the TCRdb copy is restricted to in-frame clones and leaves out a portion. The sample has about 28,000 clones; roughly 85% are singletons. The source material was CD4+ or CD8+ T cells sorted from blood, sampled in a trial of the OX40 agonist ivuxolimab. The receptors shown here come from an adult with an advanced solid tumor such as melanoma, head and neck, liver or kidney cancer.

V usage is TRBV2 and J usage is TRBJ1-2, with D perhaps matching TRBD1 (6 bases). Germline assignment: CDR1 SNHLY and CDR2 FYNNEI. The CDR3 is 15 amino acids. The V end lost 1 base, the J end lost 0 bases, and 9 bases lay between the germline ends. CDR3 bases: TGTGCCAGCAGTGAAGGACAGGTAGCTAACTATGGCTACACCTTC. Translating gives CASSEGQVANYGYTF.

With respect to this clone: In the same sample, other DNA sequences code for this CDR3. The chain combines TRBV9 with TRBJ2-7; D not resolved. CDR3 length: 14 amino acids. The germline CDR1 and CDR2 sequences are SGDLS and YYNGEE. The V end lost 0 bases, the J end lost 1 base, and 8 bases lay between the germline ends. In nucleotides, the CDR3 is TGTGCCAGCAGCGTAGTAGGTTCTTCCTACGAGCAGTACTTC. Protein sequence: CASSVVGSSYEQYF.

This rearrangement joins TRBV6-1 to TRBJ2-7; unclear D gene. Trimming pared 10 bases from V and 6 bases from J, leaving 10 bases between. Germline V gene lookup returns CDR1 MNHNS and CDR2 SASEGT. This CDR3 is 10 amino acids long. The CDR3 DNA sequence: TGTGCCACCCTCGCAGGCGAGCAGTACTTC. Its translation is CATLAGEQYF.